Sequencing of this T cell receptor beta chain was carried out in a study of cytomegalovirus exposure and HLA in healthy donors. A remark on this clone: Its antigen remains unidentified.

The CDR3 contains 15 residues. The V gene's germline CDR1 is GTSNPN and CDR2 SVGIG (reference sequence). Trimming shortened V by 8 bases and J by 2 bases, and 21 bases separated the two germline ends. Points from the study as a whole: 150 or so TCR beta chains were listed as cytomegalovirus-associated.

The study ran its PCR with 60 Vbeta and 13 Jbeta primers. Assay: immunoSEQ multiplex PCR; the TCRdb copy retains only in-frame clones and omits some. Its table records about 88,000 clones. The sample consisted of PBMCs. The TCR sequence derives from a girl aged 5-17 years in good health and CMV-seropositive. The chain couples TRBV30 to TRBJ1-2; weak D call: TRBD1 (5 bases). Here the CDR3 reads CAGTRGTGGNYGYTF. In DNA, the CDR3 is TGTGCCGGGACCCGAGGCACGGGGGGGAACTATGGCTACACCTTC.